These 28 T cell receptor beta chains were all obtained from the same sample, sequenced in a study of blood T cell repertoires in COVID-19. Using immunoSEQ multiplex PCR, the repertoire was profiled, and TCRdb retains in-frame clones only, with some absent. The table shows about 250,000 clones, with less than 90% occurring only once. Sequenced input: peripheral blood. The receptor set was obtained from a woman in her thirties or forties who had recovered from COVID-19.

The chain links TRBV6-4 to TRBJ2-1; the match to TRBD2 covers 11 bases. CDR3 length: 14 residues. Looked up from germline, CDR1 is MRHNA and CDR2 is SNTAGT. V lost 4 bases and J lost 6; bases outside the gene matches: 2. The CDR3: CASSVAGGLNEQFF. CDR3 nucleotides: TGTGCCAGCAGTGTAGCGGGGGGGCTCAATGAGCAGTTCTTC.

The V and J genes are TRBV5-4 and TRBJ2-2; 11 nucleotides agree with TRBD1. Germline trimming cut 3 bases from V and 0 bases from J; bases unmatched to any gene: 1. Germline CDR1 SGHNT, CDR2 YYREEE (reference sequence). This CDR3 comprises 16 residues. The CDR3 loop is CASSWDRGTNTGELFF. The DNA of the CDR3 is TGTGCCAGCAGCTGGGACAGGGGGACGAACACCGGGGAGCTGTTTTTT.

The DNA for the CDR3 is TGTGCCAGCAGTTTGAGAGGGTTGGCCTACGAGCAGTACTTC. It encodes CASSLRGLAYEQYF. V usage is TRBV27 and J usage is TRBJ2-7; perhaps TRBD2 as D (5 bases). V shed 3 bases and J shed 2 bases, with 11 bases lying between them. Germline CDR1 MNHEY, CDR2 SMNVEV (reference sequence). The CDR3 spans 14 residues.

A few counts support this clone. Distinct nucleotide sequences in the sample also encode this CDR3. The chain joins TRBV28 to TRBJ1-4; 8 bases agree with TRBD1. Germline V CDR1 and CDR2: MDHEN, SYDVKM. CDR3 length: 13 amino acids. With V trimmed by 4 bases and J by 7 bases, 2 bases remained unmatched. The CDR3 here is CASSSGQGEKLFF. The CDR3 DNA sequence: TGTGCCAGCAGTTCCGGACAGGGTGAAAAACTGTTTTTT.

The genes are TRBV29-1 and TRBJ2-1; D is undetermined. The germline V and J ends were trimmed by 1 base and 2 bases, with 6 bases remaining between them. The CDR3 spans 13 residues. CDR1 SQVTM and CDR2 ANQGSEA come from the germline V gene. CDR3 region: CSVEGQTYNEQFF. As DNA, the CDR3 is TGCAGCGTTGAAGGACAAACCTACAATGAGCAGTTCTTC.

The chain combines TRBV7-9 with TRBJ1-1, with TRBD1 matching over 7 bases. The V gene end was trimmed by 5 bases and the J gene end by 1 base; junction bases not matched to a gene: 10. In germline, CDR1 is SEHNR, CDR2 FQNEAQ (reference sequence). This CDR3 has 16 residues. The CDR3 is CASSLTWTGENTEAFF. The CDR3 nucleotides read TGTGCCAGCAGCCTAACATGGACAGGTGAGAACACTGAAGCTTTCTTT.

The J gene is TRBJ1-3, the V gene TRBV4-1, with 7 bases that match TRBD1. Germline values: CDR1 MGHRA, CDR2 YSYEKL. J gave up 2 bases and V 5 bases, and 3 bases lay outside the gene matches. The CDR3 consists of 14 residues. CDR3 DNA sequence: TGCGCCAGCAGCGTTACAGGGGCTGGAAACACCATATATTTT. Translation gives CASSVTGAGNTIYF.

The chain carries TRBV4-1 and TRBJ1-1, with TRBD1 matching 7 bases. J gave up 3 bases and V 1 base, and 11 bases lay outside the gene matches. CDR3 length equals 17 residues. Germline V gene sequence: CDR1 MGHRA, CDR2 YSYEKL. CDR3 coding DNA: TGCGCCAGCAGCCAAGTATCTGAGGGGGCGCACCACACTGAAGCTTTCTTT. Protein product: CASSQVSEGAHHTEAFF.

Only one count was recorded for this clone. CDR3 in amino acids: CASSPGTNTGELFF. CDR3 nucleotide sequence: TGTGCCAGCAGCCCGGGTACTAACACCGGGGAGCTGTTTTTT. The chain joins TRBV6-1 to TRBJ2-2, with D unresolved. Germline V gene sequence: CDR1 MNHNS, CDR2 SASEGT. The CDR3 is made up of 14 amino acids. V shed 6 bases and J shed 2 bases, with 10 bases lying between them.

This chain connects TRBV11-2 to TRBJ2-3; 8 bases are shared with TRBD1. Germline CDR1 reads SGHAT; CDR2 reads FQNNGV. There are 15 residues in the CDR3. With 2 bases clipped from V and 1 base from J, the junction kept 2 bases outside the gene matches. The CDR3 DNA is TGTGCCAGCAGCTTACAGGGGGCGCGCACAGATACGCAGTATTTT. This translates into CASSLQGARTDTQYF.

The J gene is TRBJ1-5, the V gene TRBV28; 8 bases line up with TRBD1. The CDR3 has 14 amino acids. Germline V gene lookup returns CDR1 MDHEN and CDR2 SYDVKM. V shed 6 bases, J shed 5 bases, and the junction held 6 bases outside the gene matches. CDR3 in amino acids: CASSSGQGHQPQHF. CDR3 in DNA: TGTGCCAGCAGCTCCGGACAGGGACATCAGCCCCAGCATTTT.

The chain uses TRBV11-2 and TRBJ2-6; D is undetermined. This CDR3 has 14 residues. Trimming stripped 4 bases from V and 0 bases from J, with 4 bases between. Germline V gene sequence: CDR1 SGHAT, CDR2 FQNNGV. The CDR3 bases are TGTGCCAGCAGCTCCTTCTCTGGGGCCAACGTCCTGACTTTC. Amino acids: CASSSFSGANVLTF.

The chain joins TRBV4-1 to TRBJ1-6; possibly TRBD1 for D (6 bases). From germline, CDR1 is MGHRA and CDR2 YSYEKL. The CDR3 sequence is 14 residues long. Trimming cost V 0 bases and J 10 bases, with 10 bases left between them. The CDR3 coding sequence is TGCGCCAGCAGCCAAGACGGGGGGCGGTCACCCCTCCACTTT. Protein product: CASSQDGGRSPLHF.

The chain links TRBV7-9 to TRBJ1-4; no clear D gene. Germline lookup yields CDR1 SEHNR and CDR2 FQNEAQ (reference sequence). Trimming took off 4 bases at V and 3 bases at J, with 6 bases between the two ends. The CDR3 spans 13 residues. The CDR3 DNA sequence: TGTGCCAGCAGCTCCGGGGCTAATGAAAAACTGTTTTTT. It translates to CASSSGANEKLFF. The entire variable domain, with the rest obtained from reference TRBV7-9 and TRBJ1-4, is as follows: DTGVSQNPRHKITKRGQNVTFRCDPISEHNRLYWYRQTLGQGPEFLTYFQNEAQLEKSRLLSDRFSAERPKGSFSTLEIQRTEQGDSAMYLCASSSGANEKLFFGSGTQLSVL.

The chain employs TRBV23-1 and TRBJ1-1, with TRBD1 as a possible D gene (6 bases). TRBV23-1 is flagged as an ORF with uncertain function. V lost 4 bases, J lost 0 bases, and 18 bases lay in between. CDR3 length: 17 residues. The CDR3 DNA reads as TGCGCCAGCAGTCTCCACAGGGAACCTCCCATGAACACTGAAGCTTTCTTT. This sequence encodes CASSLHREPPMNTEAFF.

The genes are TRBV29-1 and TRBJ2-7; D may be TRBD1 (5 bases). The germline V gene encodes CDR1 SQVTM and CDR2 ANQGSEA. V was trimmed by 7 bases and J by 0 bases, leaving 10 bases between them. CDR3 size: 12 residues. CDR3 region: CSAMDNSYEQYF. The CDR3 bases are TGCAGCGCCATGGACAACTCCTACGAGCAGTACTTC.

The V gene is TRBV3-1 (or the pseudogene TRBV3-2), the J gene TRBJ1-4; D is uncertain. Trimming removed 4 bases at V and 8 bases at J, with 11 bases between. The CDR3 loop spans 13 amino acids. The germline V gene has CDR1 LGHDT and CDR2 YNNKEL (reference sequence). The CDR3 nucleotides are TGTGCCAGCAGCCCTCAAGGGAGGGAAAAACTGTTTTTT. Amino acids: CASSPQGREKLFF.

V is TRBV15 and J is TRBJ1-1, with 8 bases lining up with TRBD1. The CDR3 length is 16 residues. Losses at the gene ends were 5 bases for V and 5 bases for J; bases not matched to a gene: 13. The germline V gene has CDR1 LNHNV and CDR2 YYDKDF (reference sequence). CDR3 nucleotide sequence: TGTGCCACCAGCGGCTTCTTCACAGGGGGAGGAACTGAAGCTTTCTTT. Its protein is CATSGFFTGGGTEAFF.

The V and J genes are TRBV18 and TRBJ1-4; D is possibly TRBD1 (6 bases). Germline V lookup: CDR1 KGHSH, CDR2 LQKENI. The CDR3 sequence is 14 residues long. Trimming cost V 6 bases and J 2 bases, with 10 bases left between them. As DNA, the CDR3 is TGTGCCAGCTCCTACGGACAGACTAATGAAAAACTGTTTTTT. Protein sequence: CASSYGQTNEKLFF.

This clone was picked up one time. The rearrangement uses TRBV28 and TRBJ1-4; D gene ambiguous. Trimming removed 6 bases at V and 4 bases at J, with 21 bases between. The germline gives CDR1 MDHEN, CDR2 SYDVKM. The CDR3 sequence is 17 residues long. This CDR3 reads CASSPPGSEAHNEKLFF. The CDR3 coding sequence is TGTGCCAGCAGCCCACCGGGGAGTGAGGCTCATAATGAAAAACTGTTTTTT.

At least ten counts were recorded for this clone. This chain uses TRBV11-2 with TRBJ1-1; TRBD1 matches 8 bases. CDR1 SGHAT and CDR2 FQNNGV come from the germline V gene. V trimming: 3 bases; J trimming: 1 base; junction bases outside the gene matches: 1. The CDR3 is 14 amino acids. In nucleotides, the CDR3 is TGTGCCAGCAGCTTCGGACAGGGGAACACTGAAGCTTTCTTT. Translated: CASSFGQGNTEAFF. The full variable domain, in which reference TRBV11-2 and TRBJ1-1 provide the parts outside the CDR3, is EAGVAQSPRYKIIEKRQSVAFWCNPISGHATLYWYQQILGQGPKLLIQFQNNGVVDDSQLPKDRFSAERLKGVDSTLKIQPAKLEDSAVYLCASSFGQGNTEAFFGQGTRLTVV.

CDR3 nucleotide sequence: TGCGCCAGCACAAACAGGTGGGATGGTGAAGCTTTCTTT. The encoded protein is CASTNRWDGEAFF. This chain connects TRBV10-1 to TRBJ1-1; D possibly corresponds to TRBD1 (5 bases). This CDR3 has 13 amino acids. Per germline, CDR1 WNHNN and CDR2 SYGVQD (reference sequence). The V end lost 7 bases, the J end lost 7 bases, and 16 bases lay between the germline ends.

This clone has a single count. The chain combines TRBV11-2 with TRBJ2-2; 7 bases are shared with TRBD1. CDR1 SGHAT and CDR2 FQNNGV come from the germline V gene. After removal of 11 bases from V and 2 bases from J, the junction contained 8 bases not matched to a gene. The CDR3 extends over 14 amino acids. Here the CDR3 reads CAGTQGINTGELFF. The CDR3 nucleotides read TGTGCCGGGACACAGGGGATCAACACCGGGGAGCTGTTTTTT.

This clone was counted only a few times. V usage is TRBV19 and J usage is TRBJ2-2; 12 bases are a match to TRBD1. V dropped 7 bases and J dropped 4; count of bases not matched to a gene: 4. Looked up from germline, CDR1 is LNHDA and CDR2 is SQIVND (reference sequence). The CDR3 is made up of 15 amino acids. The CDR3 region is CASKGQGAVTGELFF. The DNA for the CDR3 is TGTGCCAGTAAGGGACAGGGGGCAGTCACCGGGGAGCTGTTTTTT.

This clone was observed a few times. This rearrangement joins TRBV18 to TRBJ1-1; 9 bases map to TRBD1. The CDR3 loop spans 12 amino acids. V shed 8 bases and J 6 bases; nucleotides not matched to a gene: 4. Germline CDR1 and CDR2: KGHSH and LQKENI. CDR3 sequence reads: CASQTGGPEAFF. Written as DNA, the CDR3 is TGTGCCAGCCAAACAGGGGGCCCTGAAGCTTTCTTT.

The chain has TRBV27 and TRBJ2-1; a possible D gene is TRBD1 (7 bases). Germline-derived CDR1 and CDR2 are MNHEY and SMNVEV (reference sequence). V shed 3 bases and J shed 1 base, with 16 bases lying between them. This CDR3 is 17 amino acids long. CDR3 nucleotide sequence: TGTGCCAGCAGTTTGGTTACAGGGGACTCATCCTACAATGAGCAGTTCTTC. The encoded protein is CASSLVTGDSSYNEQFF.

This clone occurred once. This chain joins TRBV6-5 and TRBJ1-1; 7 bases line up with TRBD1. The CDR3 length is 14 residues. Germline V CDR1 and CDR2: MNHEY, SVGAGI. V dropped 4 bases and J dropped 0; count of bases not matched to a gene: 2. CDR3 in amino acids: CASSWGQLNTEAFF. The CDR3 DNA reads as TGTGCCAGCAGTTGGGGACAGTTGAACACTGAAGCTTTCTTT.

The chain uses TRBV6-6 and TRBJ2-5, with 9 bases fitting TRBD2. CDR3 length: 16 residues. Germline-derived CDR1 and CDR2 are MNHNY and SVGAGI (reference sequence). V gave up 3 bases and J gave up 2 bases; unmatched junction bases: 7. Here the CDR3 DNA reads TGTGCCAGCAGTTATCACGGGAGCGGGGGGCAAGAGACCCAGTACTTC. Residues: CASSYHGSGGQETQYF.